Below are 30 T cell receptor beta chains sequenced from a single sample in a study of blood T cells in healthy people across ages. With a J-beta primer mix and a sample-barcoded 5' primer, a second PCR ran roughly 6 to 11 cycles. MiXCR was run by TCRdb on the 5' RACE reads, yielding one entry per CDR3 protein. The table records 1.5 million to 2 million distinct CDR3 sequences, roughly 27% of them present only once. The sample taken for sequencing was blood. These receptors came from a woman in her 30s in good health.

The chain recombines TRBV29-1 with TRBJ2-5, with a tentative D call TRBD2 (5 bases). Deletions cut 8 bases from V and 5 bases from J, with 15 bases between. Germline loops: CDR1 SQVTM, CDR2 ANQGSEA. The CDR3 is made up of 12 amino acids. The CDR3, as DNA: TGCAGCTTTGGTTGGGAGCAGGAGACCCAGTACTTC. Its protein product is CSFGWEQETQYF.

Remarks on this clonotype: A single base separates this from a much larger clone, so it may be a read error. This chain joins TRBV11-2 and TRBJ2-1; 9 bases are a match to TRBD2. Germline-derived CDR1 and CDR2 are SGHAT and FQNNGV. V was clipped by 6 bases and J by 6 bases; unmatched bases: 9. This CDR3 has 15 residues. The CDR3 loop is CASRNIAGAPNEQFF. Written as DNA, the CDR3 is TGTGCCAGCAGGAACATAGCGGGAGCACCCAATGAGCAGTTCTTC.

Only a few counts were recorded for this clonotype. This chain uses TRBV29-1 with TRBJ1-1; D gene unclear. CDR3 length equals 12 residues. V lost 4 bases and J lost 1, with 7 bases in between. From germline, CDR1 is SQVTM and CDR2 ANQGSEA. CDR3 amino acids: CSVATKNTEAFF. The CDR3 DNA follows: TGCAGCGTTGCTACCAAGAACACTGAAGCTTTCTTT.

This clonotype has a count of ten or more. CDR3 in amino acids: CASSYWGDSYEQYF. CDR3 DNA: TGTGCCAGCAGTTATTGGGGCGACTCCTACGAGCAGTACTTC. The chain recombines TRBV6-2 or TRBV6-3 with TRBJ2-7, with D perhaps TRBD1 (5 bases). The germline V gene encodes CDR1 MNHEY and CDR2 SVGEGT. The CDR3 consists of 14 residues. Trimming left V 3 bases short and J 0 bases short, with 9 bases between.

V gene TRBV7-9 combines with J gene TRBJ2-7; D remains unclear. Germline loops: CDR1 SEHNR, CDR2 FQNEAQ (reference sequence). The CDR3 is 15 residues long. Trimming took off 0 bases at V and 0 bases at J, with 9 bases between the two ends. The DNA of the CDR3 is TGTGCCAGCAGCTTAGCGTTAGAGACCTCCTACGAGCAGTACTTC. Residues: CASSLALETSYEQYF.

This clonotype was counted many times. The chain couples TRBV29-1 to TRBJ2-7, with D possibly being TRBD1 (5 bases). CDR3 length: 11 amino acids. V was clipped by 6 bases and J by 4 bases, with 10 bases between them. Germline assignment: CDR1 SQVTM and CDR2 ANQGSEA. The CDR3 here is CSVVDSYEQYF. The CDR3 region has the DNA TGCAGCGTCGTTGACAGTTACGAGCAGTACTTC.

The J gene is TRBJ1-6, the V gene TRBV5-5, with a possible D match to TRBD1 (6 bases). This CDR3 spans 15 amino acids. Germline CDR1 reads SGHKS; CDR2 reads YYEKEE (reference sequence). V was pared by 0 bases and J by 6 bases, with 10 bases between. The CDR3 sequence is CASSLEAQGNSPLHF. As DNA, the CDR3 is TGTGCCAGCAGCTTGGAAGCACAGGGTAATTCACCCCTCCACTTT.

The J gene is TRBJ2-3, the V gene TRBV7-2; the match to TRBD2 covers 9 bases. V gave up 5 bases and J gave up 1 base; unmatched junction bases: 4. Germline V gene data show CDR1 as SGHTA and CDR2 as FQGNSA. This CDR3 contains 15 residues. This CDR3 is CASSQQRGGTDTQYF. The CDR3 nucleotides are TGTGCCAGCAGCCAACAGCGGGGGGGCACAGATACGCAGTATTTT.

This clonotype was seen only a few times. CDR3 in amino acids: CASSNPGLAGVNTQYF. CDR3 nucleotide sequence: TGCGCCAGCAGCAACCCGGGACTAGCGGGAGTTAATACGCAGTATTTT. The V gene is TRBV4-3, the J gene TRBJ2-3; 14 positions match TRBD2. From germline, CDR1 is LGHNA and CDR2 YSLEER. The V and J ends lost 5 bases and 7 bases, in that order; junction bases with no gene match: 8. The CDR3 length is 16 residues.

This clonotype was seen only a few times. The J gene is TRBJ2-7, the V gene TRBV30, with TRBD1 matching 8 bases. Unmatched junction bases numbered 6, after V lost 8 bases and J lost 3 bases. The CDR3 runs to 12 residues. Germline V gene sequence: CDR1 GTSNPN, CDR2 SVGIG (reference sequence). The CDR3 protein is CAGGQAYYEQYF. In DNA, the CDR3 is TGTGCCGGGGGACAGGCATACTACGAGCAGTACTTC.

This clonotype was counted between two and nine times. The chain employs TRBV9 and TRBJ2-3; the match to TRBD1 covers 8 bases. CDR1 SGDLS and CDR2 YYNGEE come from the germline V gene. J gave up 5 bases and V 3 bases, and 5 bases lay outside the gene matches. The CDR3 covers 14 residues. Written as DNA, the CDR3 is TGTGCCAGCAGCGCGACAGGGGAGGTAGATACGCAGTATTTT. It encodes CASSATGEVDTQYF.

In its sample, this clonotype was seen a few times. V gene TRBV3-1 combines with J gene TRBJ1-2; D remains ambiguous. Germline lookup yields CDR1 LGHDT and CDR2 YNNKEL (reference sequence). Between the trimmed V and J ends, which lost 7 bases and 5 bases, there was a span of 11 bases. CDR3 length equals 12 residues. In nucleotides, the CDR3 is TGTGCCAGCAACGACGGGAGGTATGGCTACACCTTC. Translation gives CASNDGRYGYTF. The variable domain in full, completed from reference TRBV3-1 and TRBJ1-2, reads DTAVSQTPKYLVTQMGNDKSIKCEQNLGHDTMYWYKQDSKKFLKIMFSYNNKELIINETVPNRFSPKSPDKAHLNLHINSLELGDSAVYFCASNDGRYGYTFGSGTRLTVV.

This clonotype showed up just a few times. The chain uses TRBV6-5 and TRBJ2-5; 7 bases are shared with TRBD2. The CDR3 runs to 16 residues. Germline trimming cut 6 bases from V and 5 bases from J; bases unmatched to any gene: 15. CDR1 is MNHEY, CDR2 SVGAGI, per germline. CDR3: CASRPSARGVRETQYF. CDR3 coding DNA: TGTGCCAGCAGACCCTCGGCTCGGGGGGTCCGGGAGACCCAGTACTTC.

This clonotype was found a few times. This chain joins TRBV28 and TRBJ1-2; 10 bases align to TRBD1. V was clipped by 4 bases and J by 0 bases; unmatched bases: 8. Germline CDR1 is MDHEN and CDR2 is SYDVKM. This CDR3 comprises 17 residues. CDR3 DNA sequence: TGTGCCAGCAGTTCGGGACAGGGGCTCTTCGCTAACTATGGCTACACCTTC. It specifies CASSSGQGLFANYGYTF.

The table lists this clonotype with a few counts. This chain uses TRBV11-2 with TRBJ2-5; 7 nucleotides agree with TRBD1. The CDR3 has 14 amino acids. In germline, CDR1 is SGHAT, CDR2 FQNNGV. Losses at the gene ends were 5 bases for V and 2 bases for J; bases not matched to a gene: 5. CDR3 nucleotide sequence: TGTGCCAGCAGCGGAACGACAGGGCAAGAGACCCAGTACTTC. Translation: CASSGTTGQETQYF.

This rearrangement joins TRBV20-1 to TRBJ1-1; D possibly corresponds to TRBD1 (5 bases). Trimming cost V 3 bases and J 0 bases, with 17 bases left between them. The CDR3 contains 16 residues. From germline, CDR1 is DFQATT and CDR2 SNEGSKA (reference sequence). The DNA for the CDR3 is TGCAGTGCTAGCGACCACCGACGGGGGATGAACACTGAAGCTTTCTTT. Amino acid sequence: CSASDHRRGMNTEAFF.

The V and J genes are TRBV3-1 and TRBJ1-1, with no clear D. Germline CDR1 reads LGHDT; CDR2 reads YNNKEL (reference sequence). The CDR3 runs to 17 residues. V lost 1 base and J 4 bases, leaving 19 bases between the germline ends. CDR3 amino acids: CASSQATVRKGGTEAFF. In nucleotides, the CDR3 is TGTGCCAGCAGCCAAGCGACGGTCCGAAAAGGAGGCACTGAAGCTTTCTTT.

The J gene is TRBJ2-2, the V gene TRBV28, with D possibly being TRBD1 (6 bases). Between the trimmed V and J ends, which lost 3 bases and 4 bases, there was a span of 12 bases. CDR1 MDHEN and CDR2 SYDVKM come from the germline V gene. CDR3 length equals 15 residues. The CDR3 loop reads CASSFLGAATGELFF. The CDR3 DNA reads as TGTGCCAGCAGTTTTCTGGGGGCGGCCACCGGGGAGCTGTTTTTT.

Details on this clonotype: The final CDR3 position lacks the conserved phenylalanine or tryptophan, pointing to a likely read error. The chain joins TRBV2 to TRBJ2-1; possibly TRBD2 for D (7 bases). CDR3 length equals 18 residues. Germline CDR1 is SNHLY and CDR2 is FYNNEI. V lost 1 base and J lost 8, with 24 bases in between. The CDR3 is CASSEGGLQGHLRDEQFC. The CDR3 bases are TGTGCCAGCAGTGAAGGGGGACTACAGGGCCACCTAAGGGATGAGCAGTTCTGC.

This clonotype was seen repeatedly, ten times or more. V is TRBV20-1 and J is TRBJ2-7; D might be TRBD1 or TRBD2, each matching 5 bases. The CDR3 totals 12 residues. The germline CDR1 and CDR2 sequences are DFQATT and SNEGSKA (reference sequence). The CDR3 spells CSAGALGYEQYF. The CDR3 DNA reads as TGCAGCGCCGGGGCCCTCGGGTACGAGCAGTACTTC.

This clonotype was counted between two and nine times. This rearrangement joins TRBV20-1 to TRBJ1-4; 9 bases line up with TRBD1. The germline V gene has CDR1 DFQATT and CDR2 SNEGSKA (reference sequence). CDR3 length equals 15 residues. CDR3 DNA: TGCAGCGTTAACAGGGGGCGTGGAACTAATGAAAAACTGTTTTTT. Its protein product is CSVNRGRGTNEKLFF.

Of note for this clonotype: This could be a read error, since a much larger clone is one nucleotide away. The chain carries TRBV7-2 and TRBJ2-1, with a possible D match to TRBD2 (5 bases). Trimming took 5 bases from V and 9 from J, leaving 14 bases between them. CDR1 and CDR2 from the germline V gene are SGHTA and FQGNSA. The CDR3 is 13 residues long. As DNA, the CDR3 is TGTGCCAGCAGCATAGGACTGTGCCGTGAGCAGTTCTTC. It is translated as CASSIGLCREQFF. Combining the CDR3 with reference TRBV7-2 and TRBJ2-1 gives the whole variable domain GAGVSQSPSNKVTEKGKDVELRCDPISGHTALYWYRQSLGQGLEFLIYFQGNSAPDKSGLPSDRFSAERTGGSVSTLTIQRTQQEDSAVYLCASSIGLCREQFFGPGTRLTVL.

This clonotype was seen at least ten times. The chain employs TRBV5-1 and TRBJ2-7, with 8 nucleotides matching TRBD1. The germline V gene has CDR1 SGHRS and CDR2 YFSETQ. Unmatched junction bases numbered 5, after V lost 4 bases and J lost 2 bases. The CDR3 loop spans 14 amino acids. CDR3 in DNA: TGCGCCAGCAGCCAGACAGGGGCACCCTACGAGCAGTACTTC. It encodes CASSQTGAPYEQYF. Looking up the rest from reference TRBV5-1 and TRBJ2-7 gives the full variable domain: KAGVTQTPRYLIKTRGQQVTLSCSPISGHRSVSWYQQTPGQGLQFLFEYFSETQRNKGNFPGRFSGRQFSNSRSEMNVSTLELGDSALYLCASSQTGAPYEQYFGPGTRLTVT.

This clonotype turned up a few times. The V gene is TRBV7-2, the J gene TRBJ2-4; D might be TRBD2 (5 bases). The V gene lost 3 bases and the J gene lost 0 bases, with 15 bases spanning the gap. Germline values: CDR1 SGHTA, CDR2 FQGNSA. The CDR3 extends over 17 amino acids. CDR3 in amino acids: CASSFRPGMGAKNIQYF. The CDR3 bases are TGTGCCAGCAGCTTCCGTCCGGGAATGGGAGCCAAAAACATTCAGTACTTC.

The sample holds many counts of this clonotype. The chain has TRBV5-1 and TRBJ2-7; D gene uncertain. The V end was cut by 4 bases, the J end by 3 bases, with 5 bases between. CDR1 SGHRS and CDR2 YFSETQ come from the germline V gene. The CDR3 length is 11 residues. The CDR3 region has the DNA TGCGCCAGCAGCACCCACTACGAGCAGTACTTC. Its translation: CASSTHYEQYF.

Comments on this clonotype: Since a much larger clone is just one base distant, this may be a read error. The rearrangement uses TRBV7-8 and TRBJ2-5; D gene ambiguous. The end of the DNA is better explained by TRBJ2-1, so the J call may be wrong. CDR1 SGHVS and CDR2 FQNEAQ come from the germline V gene. This CDR3 comprises 15 residues. In nucleotides, the CDR3 is TGTGCCAGCAGCTTTCCTCCGGGTCCCCTGGAGACCCAGTTCTTC. Its translation is CASSFPPGPLETQFF.

This clonotype was counted at least ten times. The chain carries TRBV5-1 and TRBJ2-5, with D maybe TRBD2 (5 bases). The V and J ends lost 1 base and 4 bases respectively, with 11 bases between them. Germline V CDR1 and CDR2: SGHRS, YFSETQ. CDR3 size: 14 residues. CDR3 in amino acids: CASSLPSPLETQYF. Here the CDR3 DNA reads TGCGCCAGCAGCTTGCCTAGCCCGTTAGAGACCCAGTACTTC. Full variable domain (missing parts from reference TRBV5-1 and TRBJ2-5): KAGVTQTPRYLIKTRGQQVTLSCSPISGHRSVSWYQQTPGQGLQFLFEYFSETQRNKGNFPGRFSGRQFSNSRSEMNVSTLELGDSALYLCASSLPSPLETQYFGPGTRLLVL.

V is TRBV7-9 and J is TRBJ2-1; TRBD2 aligns across 7 bases. The germline V gene has CDR1 SEHNR and CDR2 FQNEAQ (reference sequence). There are 15 residues in the CDR3. V was pared by 3 bases and J by 7 bases, with 9 bases of the junction left unmatched. The CDR3, as DNA: TGTGCCAGCAGCTTTGGGACTATCGGGAGTAATGAGCAGTTCTTC. Translated, it gives CASSFGTIGSNEQFF.

With regard to this clonotype: With a much larger clone just one base away, this may be a read error. V usage is TRBV27 and J usage is TRBJ2-7; D not resolved. Germline V gives CDR1 MNHEY, CDR2 SMNVEV (reference sequence). The V gene lost 5 bases and the J gene lost 2 bases, with 16 bases spanning the gap. This CDR3 is 15 amino acids long. The CDR3 DNA sequence: TGTGCCAGCAGTCCAAAATCCGATCCCACCTACGAGCAGTACTTC. This translates into CASSPKSDPTYEQYF.

This clonotype occurred a few times. The DNA of the CDR3 is TGTGCCAGCAGTTACATGCAGGCTTCGGCCGCTTTCTTT. This encodes CASSYMQASAAFF. The chain recombines TRBV6-5 with TRBJ1-1; D is unresolved. V lost 2 bases, J lost 11 bases, and 15 bases lay in between. The CDR3 extends over 13 amino acids. CDR1 and CDR2 (germline): MNHEY, SVGAGI.